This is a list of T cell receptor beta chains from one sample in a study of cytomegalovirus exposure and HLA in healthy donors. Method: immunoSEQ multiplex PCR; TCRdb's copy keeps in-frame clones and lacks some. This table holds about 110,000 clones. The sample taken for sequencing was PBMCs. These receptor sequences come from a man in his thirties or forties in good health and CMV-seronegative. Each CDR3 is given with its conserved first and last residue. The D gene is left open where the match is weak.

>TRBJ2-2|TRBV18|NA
TGTGCCAGCGCGGGACAGTCCCTCTCCGGGGAGCTGTTTTTT
CASAGQSLSGELFF
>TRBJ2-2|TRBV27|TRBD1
TGTGCCAGCAGTCCAGGACAGGGAGGTATCGGGGAGCTGTTTTTT
CASSPGQGGIGELFF
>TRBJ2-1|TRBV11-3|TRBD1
TGTGCCAGCAGCCGCCGACAGGGTATGGCCTATGAGCAGTTCTTC
CASSRRQGMAYEQFF
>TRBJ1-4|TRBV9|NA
TGTGCCAGCAGCCGGAGAGGACAAATCCGGGAAAAACTGTTTTTT
CASSRRGQIREKLFF
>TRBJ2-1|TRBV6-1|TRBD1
TGTGCCAGCACCCCGGGACAGTCTACCTACAATGAGCAGTTCTTC
CASTPGQSTYNEQFF
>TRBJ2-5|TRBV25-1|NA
TGTGCCAGCATGGAGCGAAACCAAGAGACCCAGTACTTC
CASMERNQETQYF
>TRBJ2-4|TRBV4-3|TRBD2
TGCGCCAGCAGCCAAGACTGGGGGGGAGCCAAAAACATTCAGTACTTC
CASSQDWGGAKNIQYF
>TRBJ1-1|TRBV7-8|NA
TGTGCCAGCAGCCGATCCCTAGACAGTCCTGAAGCTTTCTTT
CASSRSLDSPEAFF
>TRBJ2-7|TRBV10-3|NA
TGTGCCATCAGTCCGACAGCCTACGAGCAGTACTTC
CAISPTAYEQYF
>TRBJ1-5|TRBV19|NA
TGTGCCAGTACGAAACAGATTTATAGCAATCAGCCCCAGCATTTT
CASTKQIYSNQPQHF
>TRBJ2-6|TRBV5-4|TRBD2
TGTGCCAGCAGCCCCCCGGGGGGGGGCTCTGGGGCCAACGTCCTGACTTTC
CASSPPGGGSGANVLTF
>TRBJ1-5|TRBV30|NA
TGTGCCTGGAGTACCCTGGGGGGGGGTACTCAGCCCCAGCATTTT
CAWSTLGGGTQPQHF
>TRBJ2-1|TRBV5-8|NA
TGTGCCAGCAGCTTGGGTCAGGGTAATGAGCAGTTCTTC
CASSLGQGNEQFF
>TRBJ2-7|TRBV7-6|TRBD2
TGTGCCAGCAGCTTTGGGGGGGTAGGAGAGCAGTACTTC
CASSFGGVGEQYF
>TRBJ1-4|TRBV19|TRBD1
TGTGCCAGTACTCCCCCAGGGGGCTTCGGTGAAAAACTGTTTTTT
CASTPPGGFGEKLFF
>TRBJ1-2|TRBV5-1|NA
TGCGCCAGCAGCACTGCAGGACAGAACTATGGCTACACCTTC
CASSTAGQNYGYTF
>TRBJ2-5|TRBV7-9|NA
TGTGCCAGCAGCCGGACTGCTTTAGAGACCCAGTACTTC
CASSRTALETQYF
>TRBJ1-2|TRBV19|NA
TGTGCCAGTACTGACCTTATCGGGGACACCCCAGGAGATGGCTACACCTTC
CASTDLIGDTPGDGYTF
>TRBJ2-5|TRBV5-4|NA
TGTGCCAGCAGCTTAACTAGCTCGGAGACCCAGTACTTC
CASSLTSSETQYF
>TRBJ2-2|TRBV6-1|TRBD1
TGTGCCAGCGACTTACAGGGGTTTGACACCGGGGAGCTGTTTTTT
CASDLQGFDTGELFF
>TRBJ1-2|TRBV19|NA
TGTGCCAGTAGTATGGAGACAGAACACTATGGCTACACCTTC
CASSMETEHYGYTF
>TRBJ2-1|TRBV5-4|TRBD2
TGTGCCAGCAGCTTGAAAATAGCGGGGGGGCGGAATGAGCAGTTCTTC
CASSLKIAGGRNEQFF
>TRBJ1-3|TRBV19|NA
TGTGCCAGTACCCCTGATGGCAGGGCGACTGGAAACACCATATATTTT
CASTPDGRATGNTIYF
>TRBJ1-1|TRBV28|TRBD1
TGTGCCAGCAGTCACGGGACAGGGGGCTTCACTGAAGCTTTCTTT
CASSHGTGGFTEAFF
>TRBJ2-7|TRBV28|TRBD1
TGTGCCAGCAGTCCGGGCCAGGGGGTGGGTGAGCAGTACTTC
CASSPGQGVGEQYF
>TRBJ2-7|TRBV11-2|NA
TGTGCCAGCACCAGTTTACCCTACGAGCAGTACTTC
CASTSLPYEQYF
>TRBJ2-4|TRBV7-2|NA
TGTGCCAGCAGCTCCAGGGCAACAAACATTCAGTACTTC
CASSSRATNIQYF
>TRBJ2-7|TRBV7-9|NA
TGTGCCAGCAGCCCAGGACACTACGAGCAGTACTTC
CASSPGHYEQYF
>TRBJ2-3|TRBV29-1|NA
TGCAGCGTTGACGAGGGTACAGATACGCAGTATTTT
CSVDEGTDTQYF
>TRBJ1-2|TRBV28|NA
TGTGCCAGCAGCCAAGGGGGGGGCTCTGGCTATGGCTACACCTTC
CASSQGGGSGYGYTF
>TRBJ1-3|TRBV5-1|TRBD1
TGCGCCAGCAGTCAGGGGGCAAACGGAAACACCATATATTTT
CASSQGANGNTIYF
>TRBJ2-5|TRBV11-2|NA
TGTGCCAGCAGCCCCCCAAAAGGGGGTGAGACCCAGTACTTC
CASSPPKGGETQYF
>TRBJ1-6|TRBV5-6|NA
TGTGCCAGCAGCTTGAGCAATTCGCCCCTCCACTTT
CASSLSNSPLHF
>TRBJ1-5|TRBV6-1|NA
TGTGCCAGCAGCCGGCAGGAAAGCCAGCCCCAGCATTTT
CASSRQESQPQHF
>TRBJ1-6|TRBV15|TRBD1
TGTGCCACCAGCGACACCACAGGGGATTCACCCCTCCACTTT
CATSDTTGDSPLHF